This paragraph reports one T cell receptor (beta chain). Study processing details: Amplification of reference gene primers provided the estimated nucleated cell counts. Generated by immunoSEQ multiplex PCR, the TCRdb table keeps only in-frame clones and is missing some. V, J and clone size derive from that table, while D and trimming were established from the DNA sequence. The table records a few hundred thousand clones, 70% to 90% of them present only once. This CDR3 has 16 amino acids. This sample stems from a study of blood T cell repertoires in COVID-19. Study background: The United States, Italy and Spain provided the acute and convalescent COVID-19 samples. Sources were T cells, B-cell-depleted T cells, or PBMCs; the material itself was cDNA or gDNA.

Sequencing was carried out using peripheral blood. This chain links TRBV21-1 with TRBJ2-1; the table names TRBD2, a call not compared with the DNA. TRBV21-1 is labeled a pseudogene. The source is a man between 40 and 49 years old with acute or convalescent COVID-19. The CDR3 coding sequence is TGTGCCAGCAGCAAAGGTGGTAGCGGTTATTACAATGAGCAGTTCTTC. As protein: CASSKGGSGYYNEQFF.